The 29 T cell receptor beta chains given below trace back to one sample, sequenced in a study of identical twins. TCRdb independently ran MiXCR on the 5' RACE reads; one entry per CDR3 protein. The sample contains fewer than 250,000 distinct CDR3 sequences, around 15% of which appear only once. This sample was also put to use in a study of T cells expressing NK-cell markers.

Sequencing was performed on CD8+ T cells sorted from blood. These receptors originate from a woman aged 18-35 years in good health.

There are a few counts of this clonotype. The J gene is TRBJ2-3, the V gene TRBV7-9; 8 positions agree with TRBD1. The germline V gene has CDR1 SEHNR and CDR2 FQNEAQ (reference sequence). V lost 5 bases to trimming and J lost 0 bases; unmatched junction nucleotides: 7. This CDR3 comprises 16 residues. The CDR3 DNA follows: TGTGCCAGCAGCCCAACGACAGGGGATAGCACAGATACGCAGTATTTT. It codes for CASSPTTGDSTDTQYF.

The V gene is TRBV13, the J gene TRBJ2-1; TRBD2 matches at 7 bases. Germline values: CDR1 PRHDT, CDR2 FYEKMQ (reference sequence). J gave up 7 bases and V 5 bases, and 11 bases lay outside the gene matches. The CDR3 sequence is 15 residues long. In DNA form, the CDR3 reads TGTGCCAGCAGCCCAGCGGGGCCTCCGGGGAATGAGCAGTTCTTC. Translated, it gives CASSPAGPPGNEQFF.

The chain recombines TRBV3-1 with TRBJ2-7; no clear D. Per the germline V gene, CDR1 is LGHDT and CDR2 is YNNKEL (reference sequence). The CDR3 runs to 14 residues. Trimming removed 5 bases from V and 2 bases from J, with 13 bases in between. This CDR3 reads CASSFDWFPYEQYF. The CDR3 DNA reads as TGTGCCAGCAGCTTCGACTGGTTCCCCTACGAGCAGTACTTC.

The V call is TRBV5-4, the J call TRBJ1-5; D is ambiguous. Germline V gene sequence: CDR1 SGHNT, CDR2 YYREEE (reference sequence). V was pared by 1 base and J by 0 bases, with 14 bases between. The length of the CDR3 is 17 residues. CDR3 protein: CASSLSVSLYSNQPQHF. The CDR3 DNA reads TGTGCCAGCAGCTTGTCAGTCAGCTTATATAGCAATCAGCCCCAGCATTTT.

CDR3: CASSQEGRTGYGYTF. CDR3 DNA: TGCGCCAGCAGCCAAGAGGGTAGGACAGGTTATGGCTACACCTTC. The rearrangement links TRBV4-1 to TRBJ1-2; 7 nucleotides line up with TRBD1. Losses at the gene ends were 0 bases for V and 5 bases for J; bases not matched to a gene: 6. The CDR3 loop spans 15 amino acids. Germline CDR1 and CDR2: MGHRA and YSYEKL.

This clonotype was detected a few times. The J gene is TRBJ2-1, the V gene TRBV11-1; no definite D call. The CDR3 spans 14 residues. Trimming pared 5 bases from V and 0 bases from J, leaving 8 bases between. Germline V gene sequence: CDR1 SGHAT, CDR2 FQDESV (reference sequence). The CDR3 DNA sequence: TGTGCCAGCAGCCCGCTAAACTCCTACAATGAGCAGTTCTTC. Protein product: CASSPLNSYNEQFF.

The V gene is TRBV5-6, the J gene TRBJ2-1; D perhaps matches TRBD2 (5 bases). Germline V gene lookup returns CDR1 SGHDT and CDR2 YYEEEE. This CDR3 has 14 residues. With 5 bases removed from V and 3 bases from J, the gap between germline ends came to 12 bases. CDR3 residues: CASSFGLDYNEQFF. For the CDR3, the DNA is TGTGCCAGCAGTTTTGGACTGGACTACAATGAGCAGTTCTTC.

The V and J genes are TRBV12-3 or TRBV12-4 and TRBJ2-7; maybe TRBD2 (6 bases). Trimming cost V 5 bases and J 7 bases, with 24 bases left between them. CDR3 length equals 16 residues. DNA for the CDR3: TGTGCCAGCAGTCCCCCCTCCGGGACTCATACCGGAGAGCAGTACTTC. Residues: CASSPPSGTHTGEQYF.

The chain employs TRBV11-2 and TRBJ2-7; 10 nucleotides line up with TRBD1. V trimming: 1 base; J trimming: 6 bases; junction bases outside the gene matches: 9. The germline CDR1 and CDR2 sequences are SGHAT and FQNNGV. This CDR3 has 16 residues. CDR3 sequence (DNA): TGTGCCAGCAGCTTAGTATTTGGGACAGGGGTTTCCGAGCAGTACTTC. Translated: CASSLVFGTGVSEQYF.

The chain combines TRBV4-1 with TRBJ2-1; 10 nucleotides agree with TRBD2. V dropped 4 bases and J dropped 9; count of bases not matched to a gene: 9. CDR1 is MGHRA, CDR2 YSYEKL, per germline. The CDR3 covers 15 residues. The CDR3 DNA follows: TGCGCCAGCAGCCCTCGGGTAGCGGGAGGACTTGAGCAGTTCTTC. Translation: CASSPRVAGGLEQFF.

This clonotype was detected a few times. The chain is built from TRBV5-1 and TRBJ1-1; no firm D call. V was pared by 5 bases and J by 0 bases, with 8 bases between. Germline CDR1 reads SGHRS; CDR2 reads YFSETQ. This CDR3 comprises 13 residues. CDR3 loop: CASRSALNTEAFF. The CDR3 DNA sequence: TGCGCCAGCAGGTCAGCGTTGAACACTGAAGCTTTCTTT.

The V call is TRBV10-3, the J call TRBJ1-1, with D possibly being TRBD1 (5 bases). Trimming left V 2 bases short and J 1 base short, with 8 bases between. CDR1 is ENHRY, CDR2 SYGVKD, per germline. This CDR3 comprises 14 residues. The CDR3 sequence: CAISEGGPNTEAFF. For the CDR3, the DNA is TGTGCCATCAGTGAGGGGGGACCGAACACTGAAGCTTTCTTT.

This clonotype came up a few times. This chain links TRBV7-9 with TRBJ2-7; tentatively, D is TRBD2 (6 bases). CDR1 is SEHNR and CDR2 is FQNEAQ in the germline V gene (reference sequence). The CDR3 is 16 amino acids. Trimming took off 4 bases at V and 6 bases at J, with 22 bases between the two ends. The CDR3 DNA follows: TGTGCCAGCAGCTCCCGGGGGTGGACGGGATCGGGCGAGCAGTACTTC. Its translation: CASSSRGWTGSGEQYF.

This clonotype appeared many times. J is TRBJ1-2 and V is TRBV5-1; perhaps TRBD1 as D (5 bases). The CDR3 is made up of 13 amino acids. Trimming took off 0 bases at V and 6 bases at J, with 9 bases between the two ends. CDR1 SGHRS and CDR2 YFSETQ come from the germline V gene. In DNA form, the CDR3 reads TGCGCCAGCAGCTTGGCCGGGGGAAATGGCTACACCTTC. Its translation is CASSLAGGNGYTF. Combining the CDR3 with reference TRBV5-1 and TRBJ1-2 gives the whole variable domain KAGVTQTPRYLIKTRGQQVTLSCSPISGHRSVSWYQQTPGQGLQFLFEYFSETQRNKGNFPGRFSGRQFSNSRSEMNVSTLELGDSALYLCASSLAGGNGYTFGSGTRLTVV.

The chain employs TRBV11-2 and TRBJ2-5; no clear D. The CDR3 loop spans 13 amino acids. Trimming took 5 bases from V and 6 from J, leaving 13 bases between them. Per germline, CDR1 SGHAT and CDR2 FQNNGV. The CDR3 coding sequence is TGTGCCAGCAGCGTATCCCCAGAAAAGACCCAGTACTTC. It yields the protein CASSVSPEKTQYF.

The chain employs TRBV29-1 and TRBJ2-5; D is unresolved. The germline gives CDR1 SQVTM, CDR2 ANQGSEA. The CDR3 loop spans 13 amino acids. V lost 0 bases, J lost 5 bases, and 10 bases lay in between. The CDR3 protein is CSVEERAGETQYF. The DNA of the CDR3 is TGCAGCGTTGAAGAGAGAGCCGGGGAGACCCAGTACTTC. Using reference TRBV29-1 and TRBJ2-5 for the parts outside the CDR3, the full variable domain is SAVISQKPSRDICQRGTSLTIQCQVDSQVTMMFWYRQQPGQSLTLIATANQGSEATYESGFVIDKFPISRPNLTFSTLTVSNMSPEDSSIYLCSVEERAGETQYFGPGTRLLVL.

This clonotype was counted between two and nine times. The CDR3: CASSQPGVSRRTDTQYF. The CDR3 DNA reads TGCGCCAGCAGCCAACCTGGGGTTTCGAGAAGGACAGATACGCAGTATTTT. The rearrangement links TRBV4-1 to TRBJ2-3, with unresolved D. The V end was cut by 2 bases, the J end by 3 bases, with 18 bases between. This CDR3 has 17 residues. Per germline, CDR1 MGHRA and CDR2 YSYEKL.

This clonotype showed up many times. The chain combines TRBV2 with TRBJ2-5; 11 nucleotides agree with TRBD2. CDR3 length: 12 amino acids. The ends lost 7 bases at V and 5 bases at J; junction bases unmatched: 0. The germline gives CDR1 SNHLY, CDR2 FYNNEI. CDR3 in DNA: TGTGCCAGCACTAGCGGGAGGGAGACCCAGTACTTC. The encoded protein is CASTSGRETQYF.

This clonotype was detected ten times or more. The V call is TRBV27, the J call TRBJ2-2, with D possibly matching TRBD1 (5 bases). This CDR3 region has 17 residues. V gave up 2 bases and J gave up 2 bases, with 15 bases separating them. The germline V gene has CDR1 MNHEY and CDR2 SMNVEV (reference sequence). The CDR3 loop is CASSLASWGVNTGELFF. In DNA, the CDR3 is TGTGCCAGCAGTTTAGCGTCCTGGGGCGTTAACACCGGGGAGCTGTTTTTT.

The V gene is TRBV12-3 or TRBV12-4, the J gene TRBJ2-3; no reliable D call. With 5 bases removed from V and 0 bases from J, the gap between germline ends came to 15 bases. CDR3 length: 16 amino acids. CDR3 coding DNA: TGTGCCAGCAGTACTGACTGGTTAGATAGCACAGATACGCAGTATTTT. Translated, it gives CASSTDWLDSTDTQYF.

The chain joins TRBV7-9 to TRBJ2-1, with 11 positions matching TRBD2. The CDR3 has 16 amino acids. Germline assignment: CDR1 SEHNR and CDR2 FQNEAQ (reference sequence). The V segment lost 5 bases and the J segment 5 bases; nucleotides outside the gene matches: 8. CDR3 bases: TGTGCCAGCAGCAATACCTTAGCGGGAGGGGACAATGAGCAGTTCTTC. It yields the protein CASSNTLAGGDNEQFF.

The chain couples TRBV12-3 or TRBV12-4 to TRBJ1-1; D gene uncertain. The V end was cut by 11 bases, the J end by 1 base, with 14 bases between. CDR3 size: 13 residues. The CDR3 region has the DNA TGTGCCTCCTGCCTGACGGGGAACACTGAAGCTTTCTTT. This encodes CASCLTGNTEAFF.

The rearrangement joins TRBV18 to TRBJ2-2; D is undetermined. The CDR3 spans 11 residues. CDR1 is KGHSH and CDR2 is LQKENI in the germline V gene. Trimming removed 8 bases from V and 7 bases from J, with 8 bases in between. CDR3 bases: TGTGCCAGCCCCAGTGGCGGGGAGCTGTTTTTT. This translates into CASPSGGELFF.

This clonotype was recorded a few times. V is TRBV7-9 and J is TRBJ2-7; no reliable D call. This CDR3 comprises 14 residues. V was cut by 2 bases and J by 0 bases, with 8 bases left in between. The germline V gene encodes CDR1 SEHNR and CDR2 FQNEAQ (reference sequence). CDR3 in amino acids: CASSLIPSSYEQYF. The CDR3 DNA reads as TGTGCCAGCAGCTTAATTCCTAGCTCCTACGAGCAGTACTTC.

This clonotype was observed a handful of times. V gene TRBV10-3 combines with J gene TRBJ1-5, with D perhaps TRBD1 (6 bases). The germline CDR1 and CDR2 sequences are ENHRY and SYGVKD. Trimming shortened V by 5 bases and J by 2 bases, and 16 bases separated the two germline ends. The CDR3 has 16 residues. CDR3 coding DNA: TGTGCCATCAGTCATCAACAGGGCGAGGGCAATCAGCCCCAGCATTTT. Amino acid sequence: CAISHQQGEGNQPQHF.

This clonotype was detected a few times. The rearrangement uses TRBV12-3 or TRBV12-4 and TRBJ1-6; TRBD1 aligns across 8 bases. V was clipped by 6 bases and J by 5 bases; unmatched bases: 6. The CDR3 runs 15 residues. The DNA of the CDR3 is TGTGCCAGCAGGGCAGGGGGCGAAAATAATTCACCCCTCCACTTT. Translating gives CASRAGGENNSPLHF.

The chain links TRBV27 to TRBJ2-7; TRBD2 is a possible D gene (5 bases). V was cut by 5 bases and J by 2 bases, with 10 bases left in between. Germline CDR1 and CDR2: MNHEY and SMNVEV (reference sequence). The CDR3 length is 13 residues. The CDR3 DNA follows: TGTGCCAGCAGTGCGAGCGGCCCCTACGAGCAGTACTTC. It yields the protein CASSASGPYEQYF.

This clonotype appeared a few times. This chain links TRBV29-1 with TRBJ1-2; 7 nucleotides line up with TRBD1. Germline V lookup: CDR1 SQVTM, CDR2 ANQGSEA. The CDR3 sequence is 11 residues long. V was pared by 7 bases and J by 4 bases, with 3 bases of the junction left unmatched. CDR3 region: CSAGTAYGYTF. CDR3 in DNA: TGCAGCGCGGGGACAGCCTATGGCTACACCTTC.

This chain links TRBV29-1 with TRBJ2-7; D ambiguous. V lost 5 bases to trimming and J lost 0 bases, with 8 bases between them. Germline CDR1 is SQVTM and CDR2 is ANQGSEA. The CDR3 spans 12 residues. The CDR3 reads CSVTDPSYEQYF. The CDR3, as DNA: TGCAGCGTTACGGACCCCTCCTACGAGCAGTACTTC.